This TCR beta chain emerged from a study of spatial heterogeneity in lung cancer. Study summary: For the average unique TCR and UMI combination, more than 8.5 occurrences appeared in raw reads.

Time point described: sample taken at primary tumor resection. Sequencing was performed on whole RNA extracted from tumor and nontumor lung tissue, or from frozen PBMC, and the material was left unsorted. This clonotype appeared many times. What it binds is not known. Notes on the study in general: The study found that expanded intratumoral alpha and beta TCR counts tracked tumor mutation counts. Counts for ubiquitous and regional expanded TCRs went along with ubiquitous and regional nonsynonymous mutations, respectively.

V trimming: 5 bases; J trimming: 5 bases; junction bases outside the gene matches: 11. This CDR3 spans 15 amino acids. Germline loops: CDR1 SGHRS, CDR2 YFSETQ. A single record per CDR3 protein comes from TCRdb applying MiXCR to the 5' RACE reads. The profile shows 20,000 or so distinct CDR3 sequences, around 6.5% of them singletons. Sequenced material: lung tumor tissue, taken at surgery. This receptor was identified in a female donor with early-stage non-small cell lung cancer. The chain employs TRBV5-1 and TRBJ2-5; 8 bases match TRBD1. CDR3 nucleotide sequence: TGCGCCAGCAGAGGAGACGGACAGGGTTGGGAGACCCAGTACTTC. Protein sequence: CASRGDGQGWETQYF.